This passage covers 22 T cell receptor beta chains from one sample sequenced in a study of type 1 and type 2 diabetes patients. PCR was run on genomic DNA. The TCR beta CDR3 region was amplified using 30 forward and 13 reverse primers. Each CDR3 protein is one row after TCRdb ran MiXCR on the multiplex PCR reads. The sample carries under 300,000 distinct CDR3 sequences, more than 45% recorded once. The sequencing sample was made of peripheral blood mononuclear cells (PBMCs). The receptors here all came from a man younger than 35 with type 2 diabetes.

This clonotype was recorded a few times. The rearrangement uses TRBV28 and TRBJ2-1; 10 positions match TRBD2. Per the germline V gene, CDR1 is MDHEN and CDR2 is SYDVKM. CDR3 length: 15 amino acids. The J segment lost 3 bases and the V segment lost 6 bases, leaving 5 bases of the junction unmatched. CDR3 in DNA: TGTGCCAGCAGGATAGCGGGAGGACACTACAATGAGCAGTTCTTC. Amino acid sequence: CASRIAGGHYNEQFF.

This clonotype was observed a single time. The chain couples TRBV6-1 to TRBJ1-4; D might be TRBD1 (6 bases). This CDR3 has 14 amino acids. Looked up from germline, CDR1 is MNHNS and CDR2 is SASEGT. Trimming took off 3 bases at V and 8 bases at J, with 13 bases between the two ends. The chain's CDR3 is CASSDEGEVEKLFF. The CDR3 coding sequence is TGTGCCAGCAGTGATGAGGGGGAGGTCGAAAAACTGTTTTTT.

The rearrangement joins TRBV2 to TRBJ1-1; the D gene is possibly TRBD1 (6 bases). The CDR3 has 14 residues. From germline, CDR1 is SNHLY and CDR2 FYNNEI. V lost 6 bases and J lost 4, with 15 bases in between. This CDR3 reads CASSGQYRSTEAFF. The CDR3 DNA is TGTGCCAGCAGCGGACAGTATAGGTCCACTGAAGCTTTCTTT. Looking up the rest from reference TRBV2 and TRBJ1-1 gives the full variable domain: EPEVTQTPSHQVTQMGQEVILRCVPISNHLYFYWYRQILGQKVEFLVSFYNNEISEKSEIFDDQFSVERPDGSNFTLKIRSTKLEDSAMYFCASSGQYRSTEAFFGQGTRLTVV.

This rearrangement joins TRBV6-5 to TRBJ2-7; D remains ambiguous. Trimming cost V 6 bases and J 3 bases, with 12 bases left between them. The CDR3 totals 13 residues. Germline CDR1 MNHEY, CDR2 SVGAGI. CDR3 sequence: CASRRAEHYEQYF. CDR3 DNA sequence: TGTGCCAGCAGAAGAGCAGAGCACTACGAGCAGTACTTC.

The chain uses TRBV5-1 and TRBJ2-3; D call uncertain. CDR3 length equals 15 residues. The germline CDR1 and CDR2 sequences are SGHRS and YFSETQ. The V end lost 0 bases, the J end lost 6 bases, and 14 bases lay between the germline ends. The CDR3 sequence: CASSLDPELWDTQYF. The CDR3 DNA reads TGCGCCAGCAGCTTGGACCCAGAGCTGTGGGATACGCAGTATTTT.

CDR3 protein: CASSLETGGYYEQYF. The CDR3 coding sequence is TGTGCCAGCAGCTTAGAGACAGGTGGTTACTACGAGCAGTACTTC. This rearrangement joins TRBV7-3 to TRBJ2-7; D may be TRBD1 (6 bases). The V end lost 2 bases, the J end lost 3 bases, and 14 bases lay between the germline ends. CDR1 SGHTA and CDR2 FQGTGA come from the germline V gene. The CDR3 covers 15 residues.

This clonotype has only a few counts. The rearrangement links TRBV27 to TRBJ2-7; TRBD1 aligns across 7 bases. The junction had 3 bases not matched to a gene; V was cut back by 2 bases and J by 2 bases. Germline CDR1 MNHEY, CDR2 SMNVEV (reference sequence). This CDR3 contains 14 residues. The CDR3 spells CASSLHQGAYEQYF. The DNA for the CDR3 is TGTGCCAGCAGTTTACACCAGGGGGCCTACGAGCAGTACTTC.

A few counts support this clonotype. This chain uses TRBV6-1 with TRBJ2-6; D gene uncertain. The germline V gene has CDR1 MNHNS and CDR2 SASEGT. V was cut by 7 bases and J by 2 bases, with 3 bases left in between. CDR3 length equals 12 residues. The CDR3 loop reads CASMAGANVLTF. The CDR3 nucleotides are TGTGCCAGCATGGCTGGGGCCAACGTCCTGACTTTC.

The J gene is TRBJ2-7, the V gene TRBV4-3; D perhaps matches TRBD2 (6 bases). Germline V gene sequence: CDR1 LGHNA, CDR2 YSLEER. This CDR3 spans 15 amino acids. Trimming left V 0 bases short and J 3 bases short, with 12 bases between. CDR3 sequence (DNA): TGCGCCAGCAGCCAAGATCGGGGGAAAGGCTACGAGCAGTACTTC. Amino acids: CASSQDRGKGYEQYF.

The chain's CDR3 is CASSVRQAHNEQYF. CDR3 coding DNA: TGTGCCAGCAGTGTAAGACAGGCCCACAATGAGCAGTACTTC. The chain is built from TRBV25-1 and TRBJ2-7; D may be TRBD1 (6 bases). CDR1 is MGHDK and CDR2 is SYGVNS in the germline V gene. Trimming left V 4 bases short and J 7 bases short, with 17 bases between. The CDR3 runs 14 residues.

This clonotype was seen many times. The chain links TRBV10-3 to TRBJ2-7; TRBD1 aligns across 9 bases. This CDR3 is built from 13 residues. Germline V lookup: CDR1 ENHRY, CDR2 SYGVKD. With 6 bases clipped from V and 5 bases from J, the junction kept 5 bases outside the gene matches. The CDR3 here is CAISTGQGNEQYF. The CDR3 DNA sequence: TGTGCCATCAGCACGGGACAGGGTAACGAGCAGTACTTC.

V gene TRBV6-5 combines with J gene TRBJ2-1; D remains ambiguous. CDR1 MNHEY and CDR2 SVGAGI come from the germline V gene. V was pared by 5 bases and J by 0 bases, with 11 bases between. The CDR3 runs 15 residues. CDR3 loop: CASSERMSSYNEQFF. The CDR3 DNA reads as TGTGCCAGCAGTGAAAGAATGAGCTCCTACAATGAGCAGTTCTTC.

The DNA for the CDR3 is TGTGCCAGCAGCCAAGAATCGCGGGATACGCAGTATTTT. Its protein product is CASSQESRDTQYF. The chain combines TRBV3-1 with TRBJ2-3; no reliable D call. Trimming removed 0 bases from V and 6 bases from J, with 7 bases in between. The CDR3 runs to 13 residues. From germline, CDR1 is LGHDT and CDR2 YNNKEL (reference sequence).

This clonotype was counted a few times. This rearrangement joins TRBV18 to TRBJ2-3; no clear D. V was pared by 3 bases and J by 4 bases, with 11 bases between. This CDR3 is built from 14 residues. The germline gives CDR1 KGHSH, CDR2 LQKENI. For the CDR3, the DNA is TGTGCCAGCTCACCGGTGGGGTCCCCAGATACGCAGTATTTT. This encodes CASSPVGSPDTQYF.

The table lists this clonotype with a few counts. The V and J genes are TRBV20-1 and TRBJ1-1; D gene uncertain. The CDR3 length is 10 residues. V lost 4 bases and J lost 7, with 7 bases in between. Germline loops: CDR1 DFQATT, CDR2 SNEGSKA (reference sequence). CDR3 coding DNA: TGCAGTGCTACGGCAGATGAAGCTTTCTTT. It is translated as CSATADEAFF.

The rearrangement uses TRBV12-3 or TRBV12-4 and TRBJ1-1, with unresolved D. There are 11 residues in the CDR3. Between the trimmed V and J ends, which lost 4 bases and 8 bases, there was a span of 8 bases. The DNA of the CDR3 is TGTGCCAGCAGTTCGACGGGCGAAGCTTTCTTT. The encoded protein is CASSSTGEAFF.

In DNA, the CDR3 is TGTGCCAGCAGTGAATACGGGACAGGGGATGGCTACACCTTC. Residues: CASSEYGTGDGYTF. J is TRBJ1-2 and V is TRBV25-1, with 10 nucleotides matching TRBD1. V dropped 0 bases and J dropped 6; count of bases not matched to a gene: 1. From germline, CDR1 is MGHDK and CDR2 SYGVNS. The CDR3 loop spans 14 amino acids.

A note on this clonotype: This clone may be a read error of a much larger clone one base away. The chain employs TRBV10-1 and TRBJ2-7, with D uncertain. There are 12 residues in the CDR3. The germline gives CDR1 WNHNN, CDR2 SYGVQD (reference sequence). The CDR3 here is CSSRATLYEQYF. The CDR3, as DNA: TGCTCCAGCAGAGCGACCTTATACGAGCAGTACTTC.

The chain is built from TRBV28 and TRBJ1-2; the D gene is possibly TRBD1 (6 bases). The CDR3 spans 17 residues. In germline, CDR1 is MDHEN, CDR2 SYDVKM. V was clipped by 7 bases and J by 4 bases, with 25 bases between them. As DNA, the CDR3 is TGTGCCAGCATCACCACTAGGACAGCCGACGCCCGCTATGGCTACACCTTC. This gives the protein CASITTRTADARYGYTF.

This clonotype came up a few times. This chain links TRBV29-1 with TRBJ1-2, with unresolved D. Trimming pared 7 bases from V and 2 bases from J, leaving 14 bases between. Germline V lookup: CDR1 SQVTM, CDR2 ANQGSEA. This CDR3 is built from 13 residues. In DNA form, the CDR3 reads TGCAGCGGCGGGCCCCTCCTCAACTATGGCTACACCTTC. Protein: CSGGPLLNYGYTF.

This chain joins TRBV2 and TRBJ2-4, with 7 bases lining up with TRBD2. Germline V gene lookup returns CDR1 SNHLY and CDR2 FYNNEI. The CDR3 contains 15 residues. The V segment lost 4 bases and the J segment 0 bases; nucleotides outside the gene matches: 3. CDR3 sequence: CASSASGLAKNIQYF. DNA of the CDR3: TGTGCCAGCAGTGCTAGCGGACTAGCCAAAAACATTCAGTACTTC.

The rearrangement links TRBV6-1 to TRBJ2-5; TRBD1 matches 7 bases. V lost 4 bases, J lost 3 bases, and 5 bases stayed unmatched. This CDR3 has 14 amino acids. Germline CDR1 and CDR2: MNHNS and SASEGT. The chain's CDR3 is CASSARGQKETQYF. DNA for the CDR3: TGTGCCAGCAGTGCCAGGGGACAGAAAGAGACCCAGTACTTC.